The 8 T cell receptor beta chains below were found in one sample sequenced in a study of Graves' ophthalmopathy and Graves' hyperthyroidism. RNA transcripts were the source from which TCR beta CDR3 regions were amplified. Second-round multiplex PCR came after a first-round RT-PCR that employed HTBI primers. TCRdb processed the multiplex PCR reads anew with MiXCR; each CDR3 protein has one entry. The repertoire holds 1 million to 1.3 million distinct CDR3 sequences, with 35% to 45% as singletons. Sequenced input: peripheral blood or thyroid tissue (not recorded which). These receptors all stem from an adult man with Graves' hyperthyroidism.

This clonotype was picked up many times. The rearrangement links TRBV19 to TRBJ1-1; TRBD1 might be the D (6 bases). There are 14 residues in the CDR3. From germline, CDR1 is LNHDA and CDR2 SQIVND (reference sequence). V was cut by 6 bases and J by 2 bases, with 13 bases left in between. Here the CDR3 DNA reads TGTGCCAGTAGAATAAGGGGGGGAAACACTGAAGCTTTCTTT. Translated, it gives CASRIRGGNTEAFF.

Only a few counts were recorded for this clonotype. The rearrangement uses TRBV27 and TRBJ2-5; tentatively, D is TRBD1 (6 bases). The CDR3 spans 17 residues. The V end was cut by 2 bases, the J end by 5 bases, with 21 bases between. Germline CDR1 and CDR2: MNHEY and SMNVEV (reference sequence). CDR3 amino acids: CASSLTAPTGSKETQYF. The CDR3 DNA reads TGTGCCAGCAGTTTAACAGCCCCGACAGGTTCGAAGGAGACCCAGTACTTC.

This clonotype came up many times. This chain links TRBV7-2 with TRBJ1-3; D perhaps matches TRBD1 (6 bases). Germline V CDR1 and CDR2: SGHTA, FQGNSA. This CDR3 contains 14 residues. V lost 5 bases and J 2 bases, leaving 10 bases between the germline ends. This CDR3 reads CASSQDRTGNTIYF. In nucleotides, the CDR3 is TGTGCCAGCAGCCAGGACAGAACTGGAAACACCATATATTTT.

This clonotype showed up many times. V and J are TRBV7-9 and TRBJ1-6; D unresolved. Germline V lookup: CDR1 SEHNR, CDR2 FQNEAQ (reference sequence). This CDR3 spans 15 amino acids. V lost 7 bases and J 9 bases, leaving 19 bases between the germline ends. The DNA for the CDR3 is TGTGCCAGCACCCTCGCTGAAAGGGTTGGTTCACCCCTCCACTTT. Residues: CASTLAERVGSPLHF.

CDR3 in DNA: TGTGCCAGCAGTCCCCAAGCGGAGAGCTCCTACGAGCAGTACTTC. Residues: CASSPQAESSYEQYF. The chain has TRBV2 and TRBJ2-7; the D gene is possibly TRBD2 (5 bases). Trimming removed 5 bases at V and 0 bases at J, with 14 bases between. CDR1 and CDR2 (germline): SNHLY, FYNNEI. The CDR3 has 15 amino acids.

Remarks on this clonotype: A read error may produce the germline difference seen at one junction end. The chain recombines TRBV10-3 with TRBJ1-2; D ambiguous. This CDR3 contains 13 residues. The germline gives CDR1 ENHRY, CDR2 SYGVKD. CDR3 protein: CATSESEVGGYTF. The CDR3, as DNA: TGTGCCACCAGTGAGTCGGAGGTCGGCGGCTACACCTTC.

The chain employs TRBV29-1 and TRBJ2-7; 7 nucleotides align to TRBD2. The CDR3 runs 14 residues. The germline CDR1 and CDR2 sequences are SQVTM and ANQGSEA. Here the CDR3 reads CSASGSGHPGEQYF. Here the CDR3 DNA reads TGCAGTGCTAGCGGTAGCGGGCACCCTGGGGAGCAGTACTTC.

This clonotype came up many times. The V and J genes are TRBV20-1 and TRBJ2-7; 10 bases agree with TRBD2. Germline loops: CDR1 DFQATT, CDR2 SNEGSKA (reference sequence). This CDR3 is built from 15 residues. With V trimmed by 3 bases and J by 4 bases, 9 bases remained unmatched. CDR3 DNA: TGCAGTGCTAGCATACCGTCTAGCGGGAGATACGAGCAGTACTTC. This translates into CSASIPSSGRYEQYF.